A selection of T cell receptor beta chains follows, all from one sample in a study of T cell clones after liver transplantation. Clones were sequenced by immunoSEQ multiplex PCR, and TCRdb holds only the in-frame ones, with some missing. The sample carries 95,000 to 130,000 clones, 90% recorded once. The input for sequencing was CD4+ T cells from blood, taken 12 months after liver transplant. These receptors originate from a human patient who received a liver transplant. Some T cells may be transferred from the graft donor. The CDR3 runs from the conserved cysteine through the conserved F or W. D genes are given only for firm matches. Clone size appears in some rows only: once, few, many, or a class for an expanded clone.

size: -
D: TRBD1
J: TRBJ1-5
V: TRBV18
CDR3: CASSEAGTASKPQHF
DNA: TGTGCCAGCTCCGAGGCGGGGACAGCGTCCAAGCCCCAGCATTTT

size: -
D: -
J: TRBJ2-2
V: TRBV10-2
CDR3: CASSESAPAGELFF
DNA: TGCGCCAGCAGTGAGTCAGCCCCGGCCGGGGAGCTGTTTTTT

size: -
D: TRBD2
J: TRBJ2-1
V: TRBV30
CDR3: CAWRPAGGGQFF
DNA: TGTGCCTGGAGGCCAGCGGGCGGGGGGCAGTTCTTC

size: -
D: -
J: TRBJ2-1
V: TRBV10-3
CDR3: CAISESGPSYNEQFF
DNA: TGTGCCATCAGTGAGTCGGGCCCTTCGTACAATGAGCAGTTCTTC

size: -
D: -
J: TRBJ1-5
V: TRBV28
CDR3: CASSLAYSMGSNQPQHF
DNA: TGTGCCAGCAGTTTAGCCTACAGTATGGGGTCGAATCAGCCCCAGCATTTT

size: -
D: -
J: TRBJ1-1
V: TRBV7-3
CDR3: CASSPHGWTEAFF
DNA: TGTGCCAGCAGCCCGCACGGGTGGACTGAAGCTTTCTTT

size: -
D: -
J: TRBJ2-7
V: TRBV19
CDR3: CASSSPGKYEQYF
DNA: TGTGCCAGTAGTAGTCCCGGGAAGTACGAGCAGTACTTC

size: -
D: -
J: TRBJ1-1
V: TRBV28
CDR3: CASSHSTNTEAFF
DNA: TGTGCCAGCAGTCACAGCACGAACACTGAAGCTTTCTTT

size: -
D: -
J: TRBJ2-7
V: TRBV9
CDR3: CASSVGGDLTYEQYF
DNA: TGTGCCAGCAGCGTAGGGGGGGATCTCACCTACGAGCAGTACTTC

size: -
D: -
J: TRBJ1-2
V: TRBV5-8
CDR3: CASSSFRGEGGYTF
DNA: TGTGCCAGCAGCTCCTTCAGGGGTGAAGGAGGCTACACCTTC

size: few
D: -
J: TRBJ2-7
V: TRBV6-1
CDR3: CASSDVGEQYF
DNA: TGTGCCAGCAGTGACGTGGGGGAGCAGTACTTC

size: once
D: TRBD1
J: TRBJ2-7
V: TRBV7-9
CDR3: CASSSLTGKEEQYF
DNA: TGTGCCAGCAGCTCGCTGACAGGGAAGGAGGAGCAGTACTTC

size: once
D: -
J: TRBJ2-1
V: TRBV19
CDR3: CASRNDRYNEQFF
DNA: TGTGCCAGTAGGAACGACAGATACAATGAGCAGTTCTTC

size: -
D: TRBD2
J: TRBJ2-7
V: TRBV7-8
CDR3: CASSSRLTSGDWKHF
DNA: TGTGCCAGCAGCTCGAGGCTTACTAGCGGGGACTGGAAGCACTTC

size: -
D: -
J: TRBJ2-2
V: TRBV9
CDR3: CASGRQNTGELFF
DNA: TGTGCCAGCGGGAGGCAAAACACCGGGGAGCTGTTTTTT

size: -
D: TRBD2
J: TRBJ2-2
V: TRBV5-4
CDR3: CASSSGLAGVNTGELFF
DNA: TGTGCCAGCAGCTCGGGTCTAGCGGGAGTAAACACCGGGGAGCTGTTTTTT

size: -
D: -
J: TRBJ2-7
V: TRBV27
CDR3: CASSSSLTYEQYF
DNA: TGTGCCAGCAGTTCTAGTCTAACCTACGAGCAGTACTTC

size: -
D: -
J: TRBJ2-3
V: TRBV21-1
CDR3: CASSKFPGPSGTFRTDTQYF
DNA: TGTGCCAGCAGCAAGTTCCCAGGGCCTAGCGGGACGTTCCGCACAGATACGCAGTATTTT

size: -
D: -
J: TRBJ2-5
V: TRBV29-1
CDR3: CSVDGEQETQYF
DNA: TGCAGCGTTGACGGGGAGCAAGAGACCCAGTACTTC

size: -
D: TRBD1
J: TRBJ2-3
V: TRBV6-1
CDR3: CASSEGGRGSDTQYF
DNA: TGTGCCAGCAGTGAAGGGGGCAGGGGGTCAGATACGCAGTATTTT

size: -
D: -
J: TRBJ2-7
V: TRBV7-6
CDR3: CASSRDINYEQYF
DNA: TGTGCCAGCAGCCGTGACATTAACTACGAGCAGTACTTC

size: -
D: TRBD2
J: TRBJ2-1
V: TRBV5-1
CDR3: CASSLAVERGYNEQFF
DNA: TGCGCCAGCAGCTTGGCCGTCGAGCGGGGTTACAATGAGCAGTTCTTC

size: -
D: -
J: TRBJ2-7
V: TRBV5-1
CDR3: CASSADQNSEQYF
DNA: TGCGCCAGCAGCGCGGACCAAAATAGCGAGCAGTACTTC

size: -
D: -
J: TRBJ1-1
V: TRBV19
CDR3: CASSPSTRGVRLNTEAFF
DNA: TGTGCCAGTAGTCCCTCAACGCGAGGGGTTCGCCTTAACACTGAAGCTTTCTTT

size: once
D: -
J: TRBJ1-1
V: TRBV5-8
CDR3: CASSLVWGHLNTEAFF
DNA: TGTGCCAGCAGCTTGGTGTGGGGACACCTGAACACTGAAGCTTTCTTT

size: -
D: -
J: TRBJ1-3
V: TRBV5-8
CDR3: CASRPGPFSGNTIYF
DNA: TGTGCCAGCAGACCGGGACCGTTCTCTGGAAACACCATATATTTT

size: -
D: -
J: TRBJ2-5
V: TRBV9
CDR3: CASSRAGQETQYF
DNA: TGTGCCAGCAGCCGGGCAGGCCAAGAGACCCAGTACTTC

size: few
D: -
J: TRBJ1-1
V: TRBV7-2
CDR3: CASSLRGTEAFF
DNA: TGTGCCAGCAGCTTAAGGGGGACTGAAGCTTTCTTT

size: -
D: TRBD2
J: TRBJ2-5
V: TRBV19
CDR3: CASSPRLAERQETQYF
DNA: TGTGCCAGTAGTCCGAGACTAGCGGAGCGCCAAGAGACCCAGTACTTC

size: -
D: TRBD1
J: TRBJ1-1
V: TRBV6-5
CDR3: CASSPRGDYTEAFF
DNA: TGTGCCAGCAGTCCCAGGGGGGATTACACTGAAGCTTTCTTT

size: -
D: -
J: TRBJ2-5
V: TRBV5-1
CDR3: CASSFQVGETQYF
DNA: TGCGCCAGCAGCTTCCAGGTCGGGGAGACCCAGTACTTC

size: -
D: TRBD1
J: TRBJ2-7
V: TRBV9
CDR3: CASSPRTGTDEQYF
DNA: TGTGCCAGCAGCCCTCGGACAGGGACGGACGAGCAGTACTTC

size: once
D: -
J: TRBJ2-7
V: TRBV18
CDR3: CASSPPREGGEQYF
DNA: TGTGCCAGCTCACCCCCCCGCGAGGGTGGCGAGCAGTACTTC

size: -
D: -
J: TRBJ2-2
V: TRBV5-1
CDR3: CASSLGGTSTGELFF
DNA: TGCGCCAGCAGCTTGGGGGGGACTTCCACCGGGGAGCTGTTTTTT

size: -
D: -
J: TRBJ1-4
V: TRBV7-8
CDR3: CASSSTGWSATNEKLFF
DNA: TGTGCCAGCAGTTCCACAGGGTGGAGTGCAACTAATGAAAAACTGTTTTTT

size: once
D: -
J: TRBJ2-1
V: TRBV28
CDR3: CASSSGGQSYNEQFF
DNA: TGTGCCAGCAGTTCAGGGGGGCAATCCTACAATGAGCAGTTCTTC

size: -
D: TRBD1
J: TRBJ2-5
V: TRBV7-3
CDR3: CASSPHAGQGSGTQYF
DNA: TGTGCCAGCAGCCCCCACGCGGGACAGGGATCAGGGACCCAGTACTTC

size: -
D: TRBD1
J: TRBJ2-1
V: TRBV19
CDR3: CASSRDRVNEQFF
DNA: TGTGCCAGTAGCCGGGACAGGGTCAATGAGCAGTTCTTC